A selection of T cell receptor beta chains follows, all from one sample in a study of molecular identifiers for immune sequencing clone quantification. TCRdb re-analysed the PCR reads in MiXCR, keeping a single row per CDR3 protein. The sample holds some 66,000 distinct CDR3 sequences; 15% to 20% are singletons and the top ten take approximately 1.5%. Sequencing input: naive CD8+ T cells from blood, with Jurkat cell RNA spiked in. The receptor source for this set is a human donor in good health. Some libraries in this study had Jurkat cell RNA spiked in. Each CDR3 is given with its conserved first and last residue. The D gene is left open where the match is weak. Clone size is given for some rows only: seen once, a few or many times, or a class if the clone is expanded.

j_call clone_size d_call v_call cdr3_nt cdr3_aa
TRBJ1-1 few TRBD1 TRBV12-3/TRBV12-4 TGTGCCAGCGGAGGGACAGCTAGGGGGACTGAAGCTTTCTTT CASGGTARGTEAFF
TRBJ2-7 NA NA TRBV12-3/TRBV12-4 TGTGCCAGCAGTTTACGGGGTGTAGAGTACGAGCAGTACTTC CASSLRGVEYEQYF
TRBJ2-3 NA NA TRBV12-3/TRBV12-4 TGTGCCAGCAGGGGTCCCGATACGCAGTATTTT CASRGPDTQYF
TRBJ2-7 many NA TRBV20-1 TGCAGTGCTAGGGAAAGCTACGAGCAGTACTTC CSARESYEQYF
TRBJ2-3 many TRBD2 TRBV10-3 TGTGCCATCAGTGAGCCCGGACTAGCGCCAACGCAGTATTTT CAISEPGLAPTQYF
TRBJ2-7 NA NA TRBV11-3 TGTGCCAGCAGCCCTCTCGGCGGCAGGGGCTCCTACGAGCAGTACTTC CASSPLGGRGSYEQYF
TRBJ1-2 NA NA TRBV11-2 TGTGCCAGCAACTTAGATCCGGGGGTTGACTATGGCTACACCTTC CASNLDPGVDYGYTF
TRBJ2-7 many TRBD1 TRBV7-9 TGTGCCAGCAGCCAAACAGGGGGCGAGCAGTACTTC CASSQTGGEQYF
TRBJ2-2 NA TRBD1 TRBV20-1 TGCAGTGCTTTCGACGGGACAGATCCCATATCGAACACCGGGGAGCTGTTTTTT CSAFDGTDPISNTGELFF
TRBJ2-7 NA NA TRBV27 TGTGCCAGCAGTTTATTGCGCGGCGAGCAGTACTTC CASSLLRGEQYF
TRBJ2-7 many NA TRBV28 TGTGCCAGCGTATTTCAGGGAAGCTCCTACGAGCAGTACTTC CASVFQGSSYEQYF
TRBJ2-7 few TRBD1 TRBV4-1 TGCGCCAGCAGCCAAGGGGGACAGGTTTCCTACGAGCAGTACTTC CASSQGGQVSYEQYF
TRBJ2-3 many NA TRBV11-3 TGTGCCAGCAGCAAAAGATTCGGACTCGACACTAGCACAGATACGCAGTATTTT CASSKRFGLDTSTDTQYF
TRBJ1-5 many NA TRBV19 TGTGCCAGTAGTAAACAGGATTATAGCAATCAGCCCCAGCATTTT CASSKQDYSNQPQHF
TRBJ2-1 many TRBD2 TRBV4-1 TGCGCCAGCAGCCAAGATAGGGCTAGCGGGAGAACGGAGCAGTTCTTC CASSQDRASGRTEQFF
TRBJ2-3 few TRBD1 TRBV19 TGTGCCAGTAGTATCCTCACGGGGACAGGGAGAACAGATACGCAGTATTTT CASSILTGTGRTDTQYF
TRBJ1-1 few TRBD1 TRBV5-1 TGCGCCAGCAGCTCCCGGACAGGGGCGATGAACACTGAAGCTTTCTTT CASSSRTGAMNTEAFF
TRBJ1-4 NA NA TRBV7-9 TGTGCCAGCAGCTCAAAGGGCCGAGGACCCGAACTGTTTTTT CASSSKGRGPELFF
TRBJ2-7 many TRBD2 TRBV29-1 TGCAGCGTTCGGAGACTAGCGGGAGGTTACGAGCAGTACTTC CSVRRLAGGYEQYF
TRBJ2-5 few NA TRBV27 TGTGCCAGCAGTTTATGGGCCAGAGCTCAAGAGACCCAGTACTTC CASSLWARAQETQYF
TRBJ1-2 many NA TRBV29-1 TGCAGCGTTACTCCGGCAGGGTTATATGGCTACACCTTC CSVTPAGLYGYTF
TRBJ2-1 many NA TRBV4-3 TGCGCCAGCAGCCAATACCAGGGTTTTGAGCAGTTCTTC CASSQYQGFEQFF
TRBJ2-3 many NA TRBV7-9 TGTGCCAGTTACAGGAGTTCGGACACAGATACGCAGTATTTT CASYRSSDTDTQYF
TRBJ2-1 many TRBD2 TRBV4-3 TGCGCCAGCAGCCAAGTCGGTCTAGCGGGAGTGTATGAGCAGTTCTTC CASSQVGLAGVYEQFF
TRBJ2-7 many TRBD2 TRBV7-9 TGTGCCAGCAGCTTCCCATTCGATAGCGGGAGTATCGACGAGCAGTACTTC CASSFPFDSGSIDEQYF
TRBJ2-1 NA NA TRBV9 TGTGCCAGCAGCCCCCCCGGCGCTGAGCAGTTCTTC CASSPPGAEQFF
TRBJ2-5 many NA TRBV5-1 TGCGCCAGCAGCTTGGTTCAGGAAGAGACCCAGTACTTC CASSLVQEETQYF
TRBJ2-5 NA NA TRBV6-1 TGTGCCAGCAGTGAAGTCAGCGGCGGGAAACAAGAGACCCAGTACTTC CASSEVSGGKQETQYF
TRBJ2-7 many NA TRBV4-1 TGCGCCAGCAGCCAAGAGTCCCGGGCCTCTTTCTACGAGCAGTACTTC CASSQESRASFYEQYF
TRBJ1-1 NA TRBD1 TRBV28 TGTGCCAGCAGTTTACTGCCCGGGACAGGTGAAGCTTTCTTT CASSLLPGTGEAFF
TRBJ2-3 NA TRBD1 TRBV19 TGTGCCAGTCAGCTTGACAGGGTCGAAGATACGCAGTATTTT CASQLDRVEDTQYF
TRBJ2-3 many NA TRBV13 TGTGCCAGCAGCCTTATGGGAGATACGCAGTATTTT CASSLMGDTQYF
TRBJ2-1 NA NA TRBV10-3 TGTGCCACCGACGGGGGAGACAGCTCCTACAATGAGCAGTTCTTC CATDGGDSSYNEQFF
TRBJ2-1 many TRBD2 TRBV6-5 TGTGCCAGTCTACCGCTAAGCGGGAGCCGAGATGAGCAGTTCTTC CASLPLSGSRDEQFF
TRBJ2-1 few TRBD2 TRBV2 TGTGCCAGCCGACTAGCGGGATTCTACAATGAGCAGTTCTTC CASRLAGFYNEQFF
TRBJ1-2 NA NA TRBV14 TGTGCCAGCAGCCAAGATGATACTAACTATGGCTACACCTTC CASSQDDTNYGYTF
TRBJ2-3 many NA TRBV19 TGTGCCAGTAGTATGGTCTACACAGATACGCAGTATTTT CASSMVYTDTQYF